Presented here are 15 T cell receptor beta chains from one specimen sequenced in a study of cytomegalovirus exposure and HLA in healthy donors (dated by TCRdb to 2016 to 2017). Library construction relied on the immunoSEQ multiplex PCR assay. A mixture of 60 forward primers for TCR Vbeta segments and 13 reverse primers for TCR Jbeta segments was used in the multiplex PCR. The table comes from immuneACCESS by way of TCRdb, which keeps in-frame sequences with V and J called. Part of the clones is missing from these tables; in studies checked, under half for an unresolved V gene and the rest for unknown reasons. The sample records about 160,000 clones, 70% to 80% of which are singletons. The ten largest clones capture 1.3% of the sample. Input material: PBMCs. Receptors originate from a man under 40 in good health and CMV-seronegative.

V gene TRBV4-3 combines with J gene TRBJ2-5; 10 positions match TRBD1. V gave up 1 base and J gave up 4 bases; unmatched junction bases: 6. Per the germline V gene, CDR1 is LGHNA and CDR2 is YSLEER. The CDR3 length is 16 residues. CDR3 loop: CASSQGQGARGETQYF. The CDR3 coding sequence is TGCGCCAGCAGCCAAGGACAGGGGGCTAGGGGAGAGACCCAGTACTTC.

The CDR3 DNA sequence: TGTGCCAGCAGTCTTCAGGGGGCTCGAGGCTACACCTTC. This codes for CASSLQGARGYTF. This chain connects TRBV6-5 to TRBJ1-2, with 8 bases that match TRBD1. The CDR3 loop spans 13 amino acids. Germline V gene data show CDR1 as MNHEY and CDR2 as SVGAGI. Trimming took 5 bases from V and 8 from J; bases not matched to a gene: 7.

The chain uses TRBV29-1 and TRBJ2-1, with 9 positions matching TRBD2. Looked up from germline, CDR1 is SQVTM and CDR2 is ANQGSEA. V shed 1 base, J shed 6 bases, and the junction held 4 bases outside the gene matches. CDR3 length equals 14 residues. The CDR3: CSVEGPSGVNEQFF. CDR3 nucleotides: TGCAGCGTTGAAGGCCCTAGCGGGGTCAATGAGCAGTTCTTC.

The J gene is TRBJ2-5, the V gene TRBV7-9; possible D gene TRBD1, 6 bases. This CDR3 is 15 amino acids long. Germline CDR1 SEHNR, CDR2 FQNEAQ (reference sequence). V lost 0 bases and J lost 2, with 10 bases in between. In DNA, the CDR3 is TGTGCCAGCAGCTTAGCCGGGACACTTCAAGAGACCCAGTACTTC. Translating gives CASSLAGTLQETQYF. Looking up the rest from reference TRBV7-9 and TRBJ2-5 gives the full variable domain: DTGVSQNPRHKITKRGQNVTFRCDPISEHNRLYWYRQTLGQGPEFLTYFQNEAQLEKSRLLSDRFSAERPKGSFSTLEIQRTEQGDSAMYLCASSLAGTLQETQYFGPGTRLLVL.

The chain has TRBV9 and TRBJ2-5; 10 bases map to TRBD2. The CDR3 length is 17 residues. Germline V gene sequence: CDR1 SGDLS, CDR2 YYNGEE. Trimming took 0 bases from V and 5 from J; bases not matched to a gene: 10. Written as DNA, the CDR3 is TGTGCCAGCAGCGTAGGGGCTAGCGGGGGTCCGGGGGAGACCCAGTACTTC. Its translation: CASSVGASGGPGETQYF.

The chain combines TRBV5-1 with TRBJ1-3; tentative D call: TRBD1 (6 bases). The CDR3 sequence is 16 residues long. Deletions cut 6 bases from V and 0 bases from J, with 16 bases between. The germline CDR1 and CDR2 sequences are SGHRS and YFSETQ. The CDR3 DNA sequence: TGCGCCAGCACCGCCGGGACATCGAGCTCTGGAAACACCATATATTTT. Translation: CASTAGTSSSGNTIYF.

The rearrangement uses TRBV7-9 and TRBJ1-6, with D uncertain. V gave up 4 bases and J gave up 7 bases, with 17 bases separating them. The germline CDR1 and CDR2 sequences are SEHNR and FQNEAQ (reference sequence). This CDR3 has 16 amino acids. This CDR3 is CASSSAGSAWNSPLHF. CDR3 in DNA: TGTGCCAGCAGCTCTGCCGGGAGTGCGTGGAATTCACCCCTCCACTTT.

V usage is TRBV4-3 and J usage is TRBJ2-1; no reliable D call. V was cut by 0 bases and J by 0 bases, with 12 bases left in between. Germline assignment: CDR1 LGHNA and CDR2 YSLEER. The CDR3 runs to 17 residues. CDR3 in DNA: TGCGCCAGCAGCCAAGATAAAGGCGGAAGCTCCTACAATGAGCAGTTCTTC. Encoded protein: CASSQDKGGSSYNEQFF.

The chain carries TRBV7-2 and TRBJ2-3; D call uncertain. The V gene's germline CDR1 is SGHTA and CDR2 FQGNSA. This CDR3 comprises 16 residues. The V and J ends lost 0 bases and 2 bases respectively, with 12 bases between them. CDR3 nucleotides: TGTGCCAGCAGCTTAGCGCAGTCTAGGTACACAGATACGCAGTATTTT. As protein: CASSLAQSRYTDTQYF. Filled out from reference TRBV7-2 and TRBJ2-3, the complete variable domain reads GAGVSQSPSNKVTEKGKDVELRCDPISGHTALYWYRQSLGQGLEFLIYFQGNSAPDKSGLPSDRFSAERTGGSVSTLTIQRTQQEDSAVYLCASSLAQSRYTDTQYFGPGTRLTVL.

The chain recombines TRBV19 with TRBJ1-4; 10 nucleotides align to TRBD1. Germline assignment: CDR1 LNHDA and CDR2 SQIVND (reference sequence). The V segment lost 6 bases and the J segment 6 bases; nucleotides outside the gene matches: 7. The CDR3 contains 15 residues. The DNA of the CDR3 is TGTGCCAGTAGCCCACGGGGGACAGGGGATGAAAAACTGTTTTTT. The encoded protein is CASSPRGTGDEKLFF. The variable domain in full, with the rest retrieved from reference TRBV19 and TRBJ1-4, is DGGITQSPKYLFRKEGQNVTLSCEQNLNHDAMYWYRQDPGQGLRLIYYSQIVNDFQKGDIAEGYSVSREKKESFPLTVTSAQKNPTAFYLCASSPRGTGDEKLFFGSGTQLSVL.

The V call is TRBV4-3, the J call TRBJ2-5; 8 bases fit TRBD1. V gave up 0 bases and J gave up 5 bases; unmatched junction bases: 5. This CDR3 contains 15 residues. Germline-derived CDR1 and CDR2 are LGHNA and YSLEER. CDR3 DNA: TGCGCCAGCAGCCAAGATACCAGGGGGCTTGAGACCCAGTACTTC. It yields the protein CASSQDTRGLETQYF.

The chain joins TRBV5-1 to TRBJ2-7, with 10 bases that match TRBD2. The V gene end was trimmed by 5 bases and the J gene end by 6 bases; junction bases not matched to a gene: 8. In germline, CDR1 is SGHRS, CDR2 YFSETQ. The CDR3 extends over 14 amino acids. In DNA, the CDR3 is TGCGCCAGCAGTGCTAGCGGGGGCCCTGTCGAGCAGTACTTC. This sequence encodes CASSASGGPVEQYF.

The V call is TRBV28, the J call TRBJ2-1, with a weak D call TRBD2 (7 bases). CDR1 and CDR2 (germline): MDHEN, SYDVKM. Trimming removed 6 bases at V and 14 bases at J, with 17 bases between. This CDR3 contains 12 residues. The CDR3 region is CASRGGPKVKFF. The CDR3 nucleotides are TGTGCCAGCAGGGGGGGGCCTAAGGTAAAGTTCTTC.

The chain links TRBV7-2 to TRBJ1-1; possibly TRBD1 for D (5 bases). Germline assignment: CDR1 SGHTA and CDR2 FQGNSA. Trimming left V 3 bases short and J 7 bases short, with 18 bases between. The CDR3 has 15 amino acids. The CDR3 is CASSFRYGIGGEAFF. CDR3 sequence (DNA): TGTGCCAGCAGCTTCCGGTACGGAATCGGGGGTGAAGCTTTCTTT.

The chain recombines TRBV9 with TRBJ2-1; 7 nucleotides match TRBD2. This CDR3 is built from 11 residues. Germline V gene sequence: CDR1 SGDLS, CDR2 YYNGEE. The V segment lost 3 bases and the J segment 15 bases; nucleotides outside the gene matches: 6. The CDR3 bases are TGTGCCAGCAGCGCCCTAGCGGCCTGGTTCTTC. This translates into CASSALAAWFF.